Below are 3 T cell receptor beta chains sequenced from a single sample in a study of early T cells in non-severe SARS-CoV-2 infection. TCRdb called the 5' RACE reads again in MiXCR, with one record for every CDR3 protein. The sample yields about 40,000 distinct CDR3 sequences, approximately 5.9% seen once. This specimen was whole blood, taken at baseline. The receptor set was obtained from an adult who was a healthcare worker with PCR-confirmed SARS-CoV-2 infection or an uninfected control (not recorded which).

J is TRBJ2-1 and V is TRBV7-6, with TRBD2 identical over 11 bases. The CDR3 loop spans 17 amino acids. Germline-derived CDR1 and CDR2 are SGHVS and FNYEAQ. Unmatched junction bases numbered 18, after V lost 5 bases and J lost 12 bases. The CDR3 here is CASSKTGLAGGPQGQFF. The DNA of the CDR3 is TGTGCCAGCAGCAAAACAGGGCTAGCGGGGGGTCCCCAGGGGCAGTTCTTC.

This clonotype was seen repeatedly, ten times or more. The V call is TRBV7-8, the J call TRBJ1-2; tentative D call: TRBD1 (6 bases). Trimming cost V 4 bases and J 6 bases, with 15 bases left between them. CDR1 and CDR2 (germline): SGHVS, FQNEAQ. The CDR3 length is 14 residues. CDR3 amino acids: CASSSEGGPDGYTF. CDR3 coding DNA: TGTGCCAGCAGCTCGGAGGGGGGCCCCGATGGCTACACCTTC.

This clonotype was detected many times. V is TRBV29-1 and J is TRBJ2-2; D not resolved. Germline V gene data show CDR1 as SQVTM and CDR2 as ANQGSEA. The CDR3 runs 12 residues. The V gene lost 5 bases and the J gene lost 7 bases, with 11 bases spanning the gap. The CDR3 nucleotides are TGCAGCGTTAGCGATGGGTACGGGGAGCTGTTTTTT. It translates to CSVSDGYGELFF.